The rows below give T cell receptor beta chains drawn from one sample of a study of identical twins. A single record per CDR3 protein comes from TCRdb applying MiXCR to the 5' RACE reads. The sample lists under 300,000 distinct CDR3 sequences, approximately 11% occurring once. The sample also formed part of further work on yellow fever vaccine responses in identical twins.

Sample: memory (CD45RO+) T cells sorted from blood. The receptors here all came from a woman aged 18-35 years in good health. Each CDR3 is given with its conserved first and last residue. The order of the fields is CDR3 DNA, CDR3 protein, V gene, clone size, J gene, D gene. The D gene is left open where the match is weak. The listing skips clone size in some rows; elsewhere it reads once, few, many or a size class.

TGCAGTGCTATGACAGGGGGAGGCGGGCCCTCCTACAATGAGCAGTTCTTC CSAMTGGGGPSYNEQFF TRBV20-1 few TRBJ2-1 TRBD1
TGTGCCAGCAGCCTTCCCAGGACGCTAGTGAAGCAGTTCTTC CASSLPRTLVKQFF TRBV7-2 few TRBJ2-1 .
TGTGCCAGCAGCTTACAGGGTCACGGGGAGCTGTTTTTT CASSLQGHGELFF TRBV7-9 . TRBJ2-2 .
TGCAGTGCTAGAAAACTATCTAGCGGGAGGGTTCCGAGCTCCTACAATGAGCAGTTCTTC CSARKLSSGRVPSSYNEQFF TRBV20-1 . TRBJ2-1 TRBD2
TGTGCCAGCCCGAGCTCTGGAAACACCATATATTTT CASPSSGNTIYF TRBV5-6 few TRBJ1-3 .
TGTGCCAGCAGCCAAGCGGGCGGGAGGAACCAAGAGACCCAGTACTTC CASSQAGGRNQETQYF TRBV14 . TRBJ2-5 TRBD2
TGTGCCAGTCACATGGAGGGGGCCAGTCGGAACACTGAAGCTTTCTTT CASHMEGASRNTEAFF TRBV27 . TRBJ1-1 TRBD1
TGTGCCAGCAGCCGCACAATATCGGGGGAGCAGTACTTC CASSRTISGEQYF TRBV5-6 few TRBJ2-7 .
TGTGCCATCAGTTCAGGGGGGGGGGCCAACGTCCTGACTTTC CAISSGGGANVLTF TRBV10-3 . TRBJ2-6 .
TGTGCCAGCAGGGAGACAGGGCTTTCCTACGAGCAGTACTTC CASRETGLSYEQYF TRBV2 few TRBJ2-7 TRBD1
TGCGCCAGCAGCTTGGTCCGGTTCTCTCAGCCCCAGCATTTT CASSLVRFSQPQHF TRBV5-1 . TRBJ1-5 .
TGCGCCAGCAGCCAAGAATTTAGTGGAGTAGCGGGGTATAGCGTAAATGAGCAGTTCTTC CASSQEFSGVAGYSVNEQFF TRBV4-1 few TRBJ2-1 TRBD2
TGTGCCAGCAGCAGTGCCGGGACTGGTCGCGAGACCCAGTACTTC CASSSAGTGRETQYF TRBV28 few TRBJ2-5 .
TGTGCCATCAGGCCCTTCCGGGACGACTATGGCTACACCTTC CAIRPFRDDYGYTF TRBV10-3 many TRBJ1-2 .
TGTGCCATCGACAGACCAATGCAAGGATGGGTTCGGCTAAACACCGGGGAGCTGTTTTTT CAIDRPMQGWVRLNTGELFF TRBV10-3 . TRBJ2-2 .
TGTGCCAGTCGGGGGCTTGATACGCAGTATTTT CASRGLDTQYF TRBV3-1 few TRBJ2-3 .
TGTGCCAGCAGCCGACCGGGACTTAACACCGGGGAGCTGTTTTTT CASSRPGLNTGELFF TRBV7-2 . TRBJ2-2 .
TGTGCCAGCAGCTTCGGACAGGGAAGGGGCGAGCAGTACTTC CASSFGQGRGEQYF TRBV5-6 . TRBJ2-7 TRBD1
TGCAGTGCTAGACGCGGCACCGGGGAGCTGTTTTTT CSARRGTGELFF TRBV20-1 many TRBJ2-2 .
TGTGCCAGCAGCAGGCGGGACAGCAATTCCTACTCCTCACCCCTCCACTTT CASSRRDSNSYSSPLHF TRBV7-2 . TRBJ1-6 TRBD1
TGTGCCAGCAGCTTATTTATGGGACAAGGGGGCTATGGCTACACCTTC CASSLFMGQGGYGYTF TRBV7-2 medium-sized TRBJ1-2 .
TGTGCCAGCAGTTTAAATTCGGGGGGGAATGAGCAGTTCTTC CASSLNSGGNEQFF TRBV12-3/TRBV12-4 many TRBJ2-1 TRBD2
TGTGCCACCAGCAGAGTTACTAGCGGGGGCACAGATACGCAGTATTTT CATSRVTSGGTDTQYF TRBV15 few TRBJ2-3 TRBD2